This T cell receptor beta chain was sequenced for a study of blood T cell repertoires in COVID-19. Background on the study: Samples taken during acute and convalescent COVID-19 were collected in the United States, Italy and Spain. Nucleic acid was either cDNA or gDNA, and it came from T cells, B-cell-depleted T cells, or PBMCs.

Profiled with immunoSEQ multiplex PCR; TCRdb holds only in-frame clones, not every one. This sample has under 150,000 clones, with roughly 73% found just once. Germline-derived CDR1 and CDR2 are PRHDT and FYEKMQ (reference sequence). Trimming took 2 bases from V and 8 from J; bases not matched to a gene: 4. The length of the CDR3 is 15 residues. This chain joins TRBV13 and TRBJ1-6; 9 nucleotides line up with TRBD1. Sequencing input: peripheral blood. The receptor's source is a woman between 50 and 59 years old with active or convalescent COVID-19. CDR3 sequence (DNA): TGTGCCAGCAGCTTATACAGGGGGCTCGATTCACCCCTCCACTTT. It is translated as CASSLYRGLDSPLHF.